The clone carrying this T cell receptor (beta chain) came up a few times. TCRdb itself ran the PCR reads through MiXCR, one entry per CDR3 protein. The sample includes some 22,000 distinct CDR3 sequences, 36% of them seen just once. The data derive from a study of tumor-infiltrating lymphocytes in oesophageal squamous cell carcinoma. The sequenced sample was esophageal tumor tissue. This TCR was sampled from a male donor with esophageal squamous cell carcinoma.

The CDR3 region has the DNA TGTGCCAGCAGCGCCGGGACTAGCGGGAGTCCAGATACGCAGTATTTT. Its protein is CASSAGTSGSPDTQYF. This chain uses TRBV11-1 with TRBJ2-3; the match to TRBD2 covers 14 bases. The germline CDR1 and CDR2 sequences are SGHAT and FQDESV (reference sequence). The CDR3 loop spans 16 amino acids. V dropped 5 bases and J dropped 4; count of bases not matched to a gene: 5.